The rows below give T cell receptor beta chains drawn from one sample of a study of blood T cell repertoires in COVID-19. Clones were sequenced by immunoSEQ multiplex PCR, and TCRdb holds only the in-frame ones, with some missing. This sample carries fewer than 200,000 clones, around four fifths of them seen once, and the ten largest clones take 7.5% to 10%. The specimen sequenced was peripheral blood. These receptors were taken from a woman at least 80 years old with COVID-19, enrolled during active disease. Both conserved end residues are part of each CDR3. The order of the fields is V gene, J gene, CDR3 protein.

>TRBV18|TRBJ1-1
CASSGQGLGTEAFF
>TRBV5-1|TRBJ2-1
CASSLSGLDNEQFF
>TRBV3-1/TRBV3-2|TRBJ1-2
CASSQNSDRGYGYTF
>TRBV7-2|TRBJ1-5
CASSLRMGGDQPQHF
>TRBV15|TRBJ1-2
CATSRGQTGLFYGYTF
>TRBV4-2|TRBJ2-3
CASSQVSPDPRSGGAVGTDTQYF
>TRBV5-4|TRBJ1-2
CASGTGLEAGYTF
>TRBV10-3|TRBJ2-3
CAIRTGTSGDTQYF
>TRBV19|TRBJ1-2
CASSISNREKTF
>TRBV29-1|TRBJ1-2
CSVEGGLYGYTF
>TRBV18|TRBJ1-2
CASSSPGGARPRDYGYTF
>TRBV6-5|TRBJ2-7
CASSYGRTINEQYF
>TRBV6-5|TRBJ1-5
CASSLTGGRQPQHF
>TRBV7-2|TRBJ2-2
CASSLRQGPTGELFF
>TRBV3-1/TRBV3-2|TRBJ1-2
CASSQAIGTGGGYTF
>TRBV7-9|TRBJ2-3
CALDSSGSTDTQYF
>TRBV7-9|TRBJ2-3
CASSLVQGSTDTQYF
>TRBV6-4|TRBJ1-3
CATPGGGCAMGNTIYF
>TRBV15|TRBJ2-2
CATSRTGRGPGELFF
>TRBV6-5|TRBJ2-7
CASSYLGGRSSYEQYF
>TRBV6-4|TRBJ1-2
CASSDSRGYTF
>TRBV28|TRBJ1-3
CASSPPTGLLSGNTIYF
>TRBV24-1|TRBJ2-2
CATSAGTGKITGELFF
>TRBV4-1|TRBJ1-5
CASSQDFSGGYQPQHF
>TRBV7-2|TRBJ1-2
CASSPPGTAVPERSF
>TRBV10-1|TRBJ1-1
CASSESRGLNEAFF
>TRBV9|TRBJ2-7
CASSVGGTSGYEQYF
>TRBV27|TRBJ1-6
CASSWHTYNSPLHF
>TRBV12-3/TRBV12-4|TRBJ1-5
CASSFSQNQPQHF
>TRBV4-1|TRBJ2-7
CASSLLYRVSEQYF
>TRBV12-3/TRBV12-4|TRBJ1-1
CASMYWNTEAFF
>TRBV10-3|TRBJ2-1
CAISQLGDNEQFF
>TRBV6-5|TRBJ2-3
CASRNTLRSTDTQYF
>TRBV27|TRBJ2-7
CASSIRDRVGEQYF
>TRBV5-8|TRBJ1-2
CASSLGSYGYTF
>TRBV5-1|TRBJ1-4
CASSLTFSTNEKLFF
>TRBV9|TRBJ2-5
CASSRLAGTQYF
>TRBV5-1|TRBJ2-3
CASSPFGDTDTQYF
>TRBV9|TRBJ1-3
CASSPGFGNSGNTIYF
>TRBV7-2|TRBJ1-5
CASSTNRVAQHF
>TRBV2|TRBJ1-3
CASSVTGNTIYF
>TRBV2|TRBJ1-2
CASSEVGQYYGYTF
>TRBV6-5|TRBJ1-6
CASSYRDRGNSPLHF
>TRBV10-2|TRBJ2-2
CATHLEIAGELFF
>TRBV5-4|TRBJ2-7
CASSSGGYEQYF
>TRBV2|TRBJ1-4
CASSASQVLEKLFF
>TRBV6-1|TRBJ1-5
CASSETQGIYQPQHF
>TRBV5-1|TRBJ1-2
CASSPGQGARGYTF
>TRBV3-1/TRBV3-2|TRBJ1-2
CASSLSLQGNGGYTF
>TRBV4-1|TRBJ2-1
CASTPVSGSSADEQFF
>TRBV9|TRBJ1-2
CASSVDGGGGYGYTF